This T cell receptor (beta chain) came from a study of cytomegalovirus exposure and HLA in healthy donors. Here immunoSEQ multiplex PCR was the method, and the copy in TCRdb shows in-frame clones only, minus some. The table lists more than 150,000 clones, approximately 84% of them singletons. Study-wide results and limits: A later analysis found first-cohort TCR clusters tended to co-occur in the approximately 110 validation repertoires.

On this clone: Its antigen remains unidentified.

Material: PBMCs. This sequence originates from a woman in her late teens or twenties in good health and CMV-seropositive.

CDR3 sequence: CASRQPDYGYTF. As DNA, the CDR3 is TGTGCCAGCCGACAGCCAGACTATGGCTACACCTTC. The chain employs TRBV7-9 and TRBJ1-2, with D maybe TRBD1 (5 bases). Between the trimmed V and J ends, which lost 8 bases and 3 bases, there was a span of 10 bases. Germline CDR1 SEHNR, CDR2 FQNEAQ (reference sequence). CDR3 size: 12 residues.